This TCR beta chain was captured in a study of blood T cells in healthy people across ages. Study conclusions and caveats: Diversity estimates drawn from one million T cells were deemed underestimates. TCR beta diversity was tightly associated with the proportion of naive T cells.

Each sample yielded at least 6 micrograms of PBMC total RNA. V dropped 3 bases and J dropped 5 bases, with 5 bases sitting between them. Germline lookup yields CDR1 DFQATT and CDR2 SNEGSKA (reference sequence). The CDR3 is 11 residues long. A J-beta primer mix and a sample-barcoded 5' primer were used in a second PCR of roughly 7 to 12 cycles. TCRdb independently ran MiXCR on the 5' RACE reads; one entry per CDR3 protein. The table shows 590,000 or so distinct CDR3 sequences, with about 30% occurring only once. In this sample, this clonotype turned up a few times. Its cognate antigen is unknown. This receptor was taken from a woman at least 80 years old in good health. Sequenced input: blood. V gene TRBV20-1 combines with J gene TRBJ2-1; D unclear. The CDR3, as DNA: TGCAGTGCTAGGGAAAACAATGAGCAGTTCTTC. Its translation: CSARENNEQFF.